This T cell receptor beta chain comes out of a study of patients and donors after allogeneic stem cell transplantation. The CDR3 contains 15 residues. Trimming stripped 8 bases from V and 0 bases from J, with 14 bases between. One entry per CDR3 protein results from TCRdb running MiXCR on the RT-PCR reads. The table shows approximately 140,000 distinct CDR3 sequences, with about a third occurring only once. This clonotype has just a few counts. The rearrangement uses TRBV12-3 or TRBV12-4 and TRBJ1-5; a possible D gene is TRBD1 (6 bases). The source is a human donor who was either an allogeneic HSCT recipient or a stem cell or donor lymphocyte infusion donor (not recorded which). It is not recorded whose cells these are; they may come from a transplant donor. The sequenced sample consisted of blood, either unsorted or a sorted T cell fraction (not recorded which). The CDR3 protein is CASSQGSYSNQPQHF. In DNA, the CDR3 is TGTGCCAGCTCTCAGGGGTCCTATAGCAATCAGCCCCAGCATTTT.